The clone carrying this TCR beta chain was detected a few times. What it recognizes is unknown. The CDR3 has 15 residues. Trimming at V came to 6 bases and at J to 7 bases, leaving 12 bases not matched to a gene. Germline CDR1 reads SNHLY; CDR2 reads FYNNEI. The PCR contained 60 Vbeta and 13 Jbeta primers. Profiling relied on immunoSEQ multiplex PCR, and the TCRdb table lists in-frame clones only, not all of them. The table includes around 160,000 clones, around four fifths detected once. This entry is derived from a study of cytomegalovirus exposure and HLA in healthy donors. The study, taken as a whole, reports: It was in a later analysis that TCR association rates were seen to vary by HLA locus, highest for DRB1 and lowest for HLA-C.

The chain employs TRBV2 and TRBJ1-1, with TRBD1 matching 9 bases. This sequence originates from a male donor in good health and CMV-seropositive. Material: PBMCs. CDR3 protein: CASRALGQGRGEAFF. CDR3 sequence (DNA): TGTGCCAGCAGGGCCCTGGGACAGGGAAGGGGTGAAGCTTTCTTT.